The 8 T cell receptor beta chains presented below share a single source sample, sequenced in a study of T cells in Graves' hyperthyroidism and ophthalmopathy. TCR beta CDR3 regions were amplified from RNA. Initially, a first-round RT-PCR of the TCR CDR3 employed the HTBI primer set. TCRdb re-called the multiplex PCR reads through MiXCR, storing one row per CDR3 protein. The table has over 120,000 distinct CDR3 sequences, around 21% seen once; the top ten hold 67%. Sequencing was carried out using blood. The origin of the receptors is a woman aged 45-59 years with Graves' hyperthyroidism that later progressed to Graves' ophthalmopathy.

This clonotype was counted at least ten times. V gene TRBV30 combines with J gene TRBJ1-1; D not resolved. From germline, CDR1 is GTSNPN and CDR2 SVGIG (reference sequence). The V gene lost 7 bases and the J gene lost 1 base, with 16 bases spanning the gap. This CDR3 comprises 14 residues. CDR3 protein: CALTRDPENTEAFF. The CDR3 DNA sequence: TGTGCCTTAACACGTGATCCCGAGAACACTGAAGCTTTCTTT.

This clonotype appeared many times. The CDR3 region has the DNA TGTGCCAGCAGCTGGGCCCTCACAGATACGCAGTATTTT. Its protein is CASSWALTDTQYF. This chain links TRBV11-2 with TRBJ2-3; D call uncertain. Germline V gene sequence: CDR1 SGHAT, CDR2 FQNNGV. CDR3 size: 13 residues. Trimming took 4 bases from V and 2 from J, leaving 7 bases between them.

This clonotype was counted at least ten times. The rearrangement links TRBV20-1 to TRBJ2-1; 8 bases are a match to TRBD2. The trim removed 6 bases at V and 5 bases at J, leaving 9 bases unmatched. The CDR3 length is 14 residues. The germline V gene encodes CDR1 DFQATT and CDR2 SNEGSKA (reference sequence). The CDR3 sequence: CSALTSGAHNEQFF. The CDR3 DNA follows: TGCAGTGCCCTCACTAGCGGAGCACACAATGAGCAGTTCTTC.

For this clonotype: This may stem from a read error, because a much larger clone lies one nucleotide away. This chain uses TRBV20-1 with TRBJ2-1; D is ambiguous. CDR1 is DFQATT, CDR2 SNEGSKA, per germline (reference sequence). The CDR3 spans 11 residues. V lost 6 bases and J lost 10, with 13 bases in between. CDR3 loop: CSARSGWEQFF. CDR3 nucleotides: TGCAGTGCCCGCTCTGGGTGGGAGCAGTTCTTC.

Only a few counts were recorded for this clonotype. At one end the junction does not follow the germline gene, possibly because of a read error. The CDR3 sequence: CASSSTPQGMVYDQYF. The CDR3, as DNA: TGTGCCAGCAGCTCCACCCCCCAGGGGATGGTCTACGATCAGTACTTC. This chain links TRBV5-6 with TRBJ2-7; tentatively, D is TRBD1 (6 bases). The CDR3 contains 16 residues. Germline CDR1 reads SGHDT; CDR2 reads YYEEEE.

Many counts were recorded for this clonotype. V usage is TRBV7-8 and J usage is TRBJ2-3; 8 bases agree with TRBD2. The germline V gene encodes CDR1 SGHVS and CDR2 FQNEAQ. V was clipped by 2 bases and J by 6 bases; unmatched bases: 7. This CDR3 contains 15 residues. As DNA, the CDR3 is TGTGCCAGCAGCTTAATGCTAAGCGGGAGCGATACGCAGTATTTT. Protein: CASSLMLSGSDTQYF.

V gene TRBV2 combines with J gene TRBJ2-1, with TRBD2 as a possible D gene (6 bases). V was shortened by 9 bases and J by 2 bases, with 14 bases between the two germline ends. CDR3 size: 14 residues. Germline CDR1 reads SNHLY; CDR2 reads FYNNEI. The CDR3 nucleotides read TGTGCCAGTACTTTGCTAGCGACCTACAATGAGCAGTTCTTC. As protein: CASTLLATYNEQFF.

This clonotype was seen ten or more times. The CDR3 DNA follows: TGTGCCAGTAGCCGCCCGACAGTTTACAATCAGCCCCAGCATTTT. It yields the protein CASSRPTVYNQPQHF. The chain joins TRBV19 to TRBJ1-5; TRBD1 is a possible D gene (5 bases). V was cut by 6 bases and J by 3 bases, with 15 bases left in between. This CDR3 has 15 amino acids. Germline CDR1 LNHDA, CDR2 SQIVND (reference sequence).